This T cell receptor beta chain derives from a study of blood T cell repertoires in COVID-19. Profiling relied on immunoSEQ multiplex PCR, and the TCRdb table lists in-frame clones only, not all of them. The table has over 100,000 clones, around 89% seen once. CDR3 size: 14 residues. V dropped 0 bases and J dropped 4 bases, with 9 bases sitting between them. Germline lookup yields CDR1 SNHLY and CDR2 FYNNEI. Sequencing input: peripheral blood. The chain links TRBV2 to TRBJ1-2, with D maybe TRBD1 (5 bases). This TCR derives from a human donor in a cohort sampled during active COVID-19. Written as DNA, the CDR3 is TGTGCCAGCAGTGAAGCGCCGGGGGGCTATGGCTACACCTTC. Its translation: CASSEAPGGYGYTF.